This T cell receptor (delta chain) is drawn from a study of gamma-delta T cells after stem cell transplantation. V lost 2 bases to trimming and J lost 5 bases; unmatched junction nucleotides: 30. The germline V gene encodes CDR1 TSWWSYY and CDR2 QGS. The CDR3 covers 24 residues. TCRdb fed the RT-PCR reads into CATT to redo clone calling. The profile shows 2,000 to 3,000 delta-chain clones, 20% to 30% of them singletons. This clone is deemed medium-sized (0.01 to 0.1%). The sequenced sample consisted of gamma-delta T cells. The clonotype originates from a human donor. It is not recorded whose cells these are; they may come from a transplant donor. The chain has TRDV1 and TRDJ1; the match to TRDD3 covers 12 bases. CDR3 sequence reads: CALGEGPFPGAYWGIPAGEDKLIF. CDR3 in DNA: TGTGCTCTTGGGGAAGGTCCGTTTCCAGGCGCGTACTGGGGGATACCCGCTGGGGAGGATAAACTCATCTTT.